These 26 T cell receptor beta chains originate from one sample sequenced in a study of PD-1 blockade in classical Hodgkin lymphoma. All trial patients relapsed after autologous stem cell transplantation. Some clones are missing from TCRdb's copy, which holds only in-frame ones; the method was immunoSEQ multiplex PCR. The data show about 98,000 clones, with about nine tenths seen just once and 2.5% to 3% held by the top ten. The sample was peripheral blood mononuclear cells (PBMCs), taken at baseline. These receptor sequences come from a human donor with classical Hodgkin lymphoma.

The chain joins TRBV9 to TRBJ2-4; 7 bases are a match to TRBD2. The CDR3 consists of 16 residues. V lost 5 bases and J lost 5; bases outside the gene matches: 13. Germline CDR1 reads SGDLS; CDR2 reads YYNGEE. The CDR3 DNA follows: TGTGCCAGCAGTCGATCCGCGGGAGTTATCGAAAACATTCAGTACTTC. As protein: CASSRSAGVIENIQYF.

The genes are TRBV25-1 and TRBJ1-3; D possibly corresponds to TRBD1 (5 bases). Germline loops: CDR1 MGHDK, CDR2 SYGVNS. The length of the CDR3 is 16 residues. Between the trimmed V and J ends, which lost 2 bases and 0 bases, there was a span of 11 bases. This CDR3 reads CASSEPKTVSGNTIYF. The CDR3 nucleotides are TGTGCCAGCAGTGAACCTAAGACAGTCTCTGGAAACACCATATATTTT.

CDR3 loop: CASSHLVCVEKLFF. CDR3 in DNA: TGCGCCAGCAGTCACCTCGTGTGTGTCGAAAAACTGTTTTTT. The rearrangement uses TRBV23-1 and TRBJ1-4; no definite D call. TRBV23-1 is designated an ORF whose function remains uncertain. CDR3 length: 14 amino acids. V lost 3 bases and J lost 8, with 13 bases in between.

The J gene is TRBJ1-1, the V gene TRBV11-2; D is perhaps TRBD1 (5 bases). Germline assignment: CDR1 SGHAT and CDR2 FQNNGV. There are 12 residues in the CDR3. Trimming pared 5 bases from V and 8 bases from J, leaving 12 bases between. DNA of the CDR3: TGTGCCAGCAGCCCCGTGGGGGTGGAAGCTTTCTTT. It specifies CASSPVGVEAFF.

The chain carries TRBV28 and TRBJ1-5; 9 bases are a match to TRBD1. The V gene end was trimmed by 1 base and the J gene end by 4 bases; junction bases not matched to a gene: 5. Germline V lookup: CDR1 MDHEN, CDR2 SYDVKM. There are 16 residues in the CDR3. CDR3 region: CASSLLIGTGNQPQHF. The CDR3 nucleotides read TGTGCCAGCAGTTTATTAATTGGGACAGGGAATCAGCCCCAGCATTTT.

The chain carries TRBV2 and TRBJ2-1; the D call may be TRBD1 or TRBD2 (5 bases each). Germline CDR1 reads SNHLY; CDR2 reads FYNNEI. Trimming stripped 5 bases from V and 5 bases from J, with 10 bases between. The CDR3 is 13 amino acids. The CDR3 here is CASSLGTNNEQFF. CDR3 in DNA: TGTGCCAGCAGTCTAGGGACCAACAATGAGCAGTTCTTC.

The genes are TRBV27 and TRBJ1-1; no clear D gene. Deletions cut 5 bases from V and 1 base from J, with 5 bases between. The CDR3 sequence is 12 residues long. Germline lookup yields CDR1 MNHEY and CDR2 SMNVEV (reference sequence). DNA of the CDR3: TGTGCCAGCAGTCGGACGAACACTGAAGCTTTCTTT. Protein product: CASSRTNTEAFF.

The CDR3 sequence: CAWKAGSYEQYF. CDR3 coding DNA: TGTGCCTGGAAGGCCGGCTCCTACGAGCAGTACTTC. V and J are TRBV30 and TRBJ2-7; D is ambiguous. The CDR3 is 12 amino acids. Trimming pared 4 bases from V and 0 bases from J, leaving 7 bases between. Germline V gene data show CDR1 as GTSNPN and CDR2 as SVGIG (reference sequence).

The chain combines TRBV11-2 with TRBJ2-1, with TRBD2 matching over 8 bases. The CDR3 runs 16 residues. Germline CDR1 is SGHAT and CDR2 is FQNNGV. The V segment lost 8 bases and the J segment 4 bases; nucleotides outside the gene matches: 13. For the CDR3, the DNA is TGTGCCAGCCGCCCGGGCGGTAGCGGGACGTACAATGAGCAGTTCTTC. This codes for CASRPGGSGTYNEQFF.

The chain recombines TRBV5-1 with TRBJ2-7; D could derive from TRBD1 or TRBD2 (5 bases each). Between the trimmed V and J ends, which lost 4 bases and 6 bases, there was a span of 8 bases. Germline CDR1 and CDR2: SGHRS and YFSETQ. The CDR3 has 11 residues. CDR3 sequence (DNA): TGCGCCAGCAGCCGGGGCGGCGAGCAGTACTTC. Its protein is CASSRGGEQYF.

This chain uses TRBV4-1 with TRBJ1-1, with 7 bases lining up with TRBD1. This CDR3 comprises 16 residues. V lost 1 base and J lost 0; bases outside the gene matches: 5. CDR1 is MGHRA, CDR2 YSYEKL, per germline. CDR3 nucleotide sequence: TGCGCCAGCAGCCAAGGGATAACAGGGGTGAACACTGAAGCTTTCTTT. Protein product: CASSQGITGVNTEAFF.

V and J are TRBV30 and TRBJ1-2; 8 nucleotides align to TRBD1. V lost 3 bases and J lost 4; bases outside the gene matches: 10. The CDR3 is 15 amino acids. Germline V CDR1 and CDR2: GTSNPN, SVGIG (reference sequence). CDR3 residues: CAWREHPGGAYGYTF. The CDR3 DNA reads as TGTGCCTGGAGAGAACACCCAGGGGGCGCCTATGGCTACACCTTC. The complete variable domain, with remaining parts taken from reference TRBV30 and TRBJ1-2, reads SQTIHQWPATLVQPVGSPLSLECTVEGTSNPNLYWYRQAAGRGLQLLFYSVGIGQISSEVPQNLSASRPQDRQFILSSKKLLLSDSGFYLCAWREHPGGAYGYTFGSGTRLTVV.

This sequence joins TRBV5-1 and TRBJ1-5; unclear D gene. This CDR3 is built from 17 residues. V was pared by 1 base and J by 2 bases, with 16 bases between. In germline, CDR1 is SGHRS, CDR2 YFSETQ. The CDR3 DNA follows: TGCGCCAGCAGCTTGTTTTCAGACCCGTCGGGCAATCAGCCCCAGCATTTT. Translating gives CASSLFSDPSGNQPQHF.

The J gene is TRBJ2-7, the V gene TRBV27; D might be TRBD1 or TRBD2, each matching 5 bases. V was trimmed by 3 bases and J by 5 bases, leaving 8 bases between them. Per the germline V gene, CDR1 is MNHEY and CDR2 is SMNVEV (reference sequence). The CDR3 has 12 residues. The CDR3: CASSFRGDEQYF. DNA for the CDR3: TGTGCCAGCAGTTTCAGAGGGGACGAGCAGTACTTC.

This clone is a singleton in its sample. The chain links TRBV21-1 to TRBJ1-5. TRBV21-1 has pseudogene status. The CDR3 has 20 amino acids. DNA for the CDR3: TGTGCCAGCAGCAAACGACCTCCCCCCCTCCCCCGGGGTCGCTGGCAGCCCCAGCATTTT. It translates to CASSKRPPPLPRGRWQPQHF.

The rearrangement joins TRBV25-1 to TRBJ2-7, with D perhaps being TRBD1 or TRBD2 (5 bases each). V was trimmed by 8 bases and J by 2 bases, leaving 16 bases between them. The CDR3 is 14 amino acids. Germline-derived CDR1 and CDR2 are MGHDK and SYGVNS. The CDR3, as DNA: TGTGCCAGCGGTCGGCAGGGAGTCCCCTACGAGCAGTACTTC. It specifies CASGRQGVPYEQYF.

The CDR3 loop reads CASSQRGGQETQYF. DNA of the CDR3: TGTGCCAGCAGCCAGAGGGGTGGCCAAGAGACCCAGTACTTC. This chain uses TRBV7-8 with TRBJ2-5, with D perhaps given as TRBD1 or TRBD2 (5 bases each). Germline values: CDR1 SGHVS, CDR2 FQNEAQ. The CDR3 is 14 residues long. V gave up 5 bases and J gave up 1 base, with 11 bases separating them.

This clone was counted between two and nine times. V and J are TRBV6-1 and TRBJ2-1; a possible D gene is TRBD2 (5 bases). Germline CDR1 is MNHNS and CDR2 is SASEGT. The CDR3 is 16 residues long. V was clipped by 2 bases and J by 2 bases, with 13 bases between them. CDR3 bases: TGTGCCAGCAGTGAATACGCGGGTTCAGCCTACAATGAGCAGTTCTTC. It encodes CASSEYAGSAYNEQFF.

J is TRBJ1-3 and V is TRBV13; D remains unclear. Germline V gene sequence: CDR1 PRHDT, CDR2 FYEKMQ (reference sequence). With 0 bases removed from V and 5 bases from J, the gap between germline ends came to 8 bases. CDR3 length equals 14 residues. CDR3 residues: CASSLGRRRNTIYF. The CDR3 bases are TGTGCCAGCAGCTTAGGCCGGCGCCGAAACACCATATATTTT.

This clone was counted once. CDR3 loop: CASSSLTQEKLFF. CDR3 sequence (DNA): TGTGCCAGCAGCTCGTTGACACAGGAAAAACTGTTTTTT. The V gene is TRBV5-4, the J gene TRBJ1-4; unclear D gene. The CDR3 totals 13 residues. Germline V gives CDR1 SGHNT, CDR2 YYREEE (reference sequence). Trimming removed 3 bases at V and 8 bases at J, with 11 bases between.

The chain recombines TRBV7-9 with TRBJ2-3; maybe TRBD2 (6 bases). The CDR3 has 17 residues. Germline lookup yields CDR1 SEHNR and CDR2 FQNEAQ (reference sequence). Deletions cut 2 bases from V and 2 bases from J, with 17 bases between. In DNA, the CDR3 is TGTGCCAGCAGCTTAAGTTTTAGCGGAGCACCCACAGATACGCAGTATTTT. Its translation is CASSLSFSGAPTDTQYF.

The CDR3 sequence: CASSLETGPGNYGYTF. DNA of the CDR3: TGTGCCAGCTCACTAGAGACAGGGCCGGGAAACTATGGCTACACCTTC. The chain uses TRBV18 and TRBJ1-2, with TRBD1 matching 7 bases. Germline-derived CDR1 and CDR2 are KGHSH and LQKENI. The V segment lost 4 bases and the J segment 2 bases; nucleotides outside the gene matches: 10. CDR3 size: 16 residues.

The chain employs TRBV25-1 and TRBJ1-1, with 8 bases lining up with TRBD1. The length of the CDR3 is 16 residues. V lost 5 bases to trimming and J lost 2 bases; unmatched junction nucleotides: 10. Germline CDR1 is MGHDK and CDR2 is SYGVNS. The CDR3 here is CASSPRGRGSNTEAFF. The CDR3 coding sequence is TGTGCCAGCAGTCCCAGGGGGCGCGGCTCCAACACTGAAGCTTTCTTT.

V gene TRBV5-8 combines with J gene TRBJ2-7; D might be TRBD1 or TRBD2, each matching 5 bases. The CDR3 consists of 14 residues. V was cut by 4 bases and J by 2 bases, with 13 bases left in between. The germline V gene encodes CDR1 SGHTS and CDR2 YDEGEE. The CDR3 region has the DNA TGTGCCAGCAGCCCGGGACGTATCCCCTACGAGCAGTACTTC. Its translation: CASSPGRIPYEQYF.

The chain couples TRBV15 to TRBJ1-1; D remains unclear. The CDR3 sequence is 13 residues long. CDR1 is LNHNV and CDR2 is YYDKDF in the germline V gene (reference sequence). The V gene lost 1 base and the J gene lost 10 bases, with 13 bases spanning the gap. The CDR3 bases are TGTGCCACCAGCAGAGGTCCTTGGTATGGAGCTTTCTTT. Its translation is CATSRGPWYGAFF.

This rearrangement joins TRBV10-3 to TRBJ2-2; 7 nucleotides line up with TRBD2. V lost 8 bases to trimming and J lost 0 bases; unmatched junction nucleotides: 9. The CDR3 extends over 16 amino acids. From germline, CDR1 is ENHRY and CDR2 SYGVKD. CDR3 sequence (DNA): TGTGCCATCGGGAGAATAGCGGGCGCGAACACCGGGGAGCTGTTTTTT. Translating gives CAIGRIAGANTGELFF.